These T cell receptor beta chains were read from a single sample in a study of blood T cell repertoires in COVID-19. The repertoire was sequenced with immunoSEQ multiplex PCR; TCRdb's copy has only in-frame clones and lacks some. The sample has around 53,000 clones, 76% seen once; the top ten hold around 20%. The specimen was peripheral blood. The receptors come from a man aged 50 or older with active or convalescent COVID-19. Both conserved end residues are part of each CDR3. The order of the fields is J gene, clone size, V gene, D gene, CDR3 DNA, CDR3 protein. A D gene is named only where the DNA matches it firmly. Not all rows give a size; the values are once, few, many and, for expanded clones, a class.

>TRBJ1-1|.|TRBV5-1|.
TGCGCCAGCAGCTTGGCCATACTAAACTCTGAAGCTTTCTTT
CASSLAILNSEAFF
>TRBJ2-1|many|TRBV29-1|.
TGCAGCGTTTCAGTGTCCGGGGTTCCGAATGAGCAGTTCTTC
CSVSVSGVPNEQFF
>TRBJ1-5|.|TRBV7-9|.
TGTGCCAGCAGCTTATCACAGAAGGATCAGCCCCAGCATTTT
CASSLSQKDQPQHF
>TRBJ2-5|.|TRBV11-1|TRBD2
TGTGCCAGCAGCCCGACTAGCGGGATAACGGGAGAGACCCAGTACTTC
CASSPTSGITGETQYF
>TRBJ2-1|.|TRBV6-5|.
TGTGCCAGCAGTCCATTCTACAATGAGCAGTTCTTC
CASSPFYNEQFF
>TRBJ1-2|.|TRBV19|TRBD1
TGTGCCAGTAGTGAGACAGGGCAAGGCTACACCTTC
CASSETGQGYTF
>TRBJ1-5|.|TRBV4-2|.
TGTGCCAGCAGCCGCCAGACAGGCAGCAATCAGCCCCAGCATTTT
CASSRQTGSNQPQHF
>TRBJ2-2|.|TRBV7-9|.
TGTGCCAGCAGGAGCGTTTGGGAGGACCGGTCCGGGGAGCTGTTTTTT
CASRSVWEDRSGELFF
>TRBJ2-7|.|TRBV11-2|.
TGTGCCAGCAGCTTATTTGACAACTACGAGCAGTACTTC
CASSLFDNYEQYF
>TRBJ1-5|few|TRBV12-3/TRBV12-4|.
TGTGCCAGCAGTTTAGGTCCTGAGCAGCCCCAGCATTTT
CASSLGPEQPQHF
>TRBJ2-5|.|TRBV18|TRBD1
TGTGCCAGCTCACGGACAGGCCAAGAGACCCAGTACTTC
CASSRTGQETQYF
>TRBJ1-1|.|TRBV18|TRBD1
TGTGCCAGCTCACCAGGACAGGGGCCCACTGAAGCTTTCTTT
CASSPGQGPTEAFF
>TRBJ2-7|few|TRBV5-5|TRBD1
TGTGCCAGCAGCTTGGGTGACAGGGTGATGGGCGAGCAGTACTTC
CASSLGDRVMGEQYF
>TRBJ2-1|.|TRBV19|.
TGTGCCAGTAGTTCCCTCTTCGCAGGGGTTGAGCAGTTCTTC
CASSSLFAGVEQFF
>TRBJ1-3|.|TRBV7-9|.
TGTGCCAGCAGCAGAGGAGGTTCTGGAAACACCATATATTTT
CASSRGGSGNTIYF
>TRBJ1-1|.|TRBV2|.
TGTGCCAGCTCGCTGTCGGTTATAGCTTTCTTT
CASSLSVIAFF
>TRBJ2-1|.|TRBV5-1|TRBD2
TGCGCCAGCAGCATCGCGGGGGGGCAGGATGAGCAGTTCTTC
CASSIAGGQDEQFF